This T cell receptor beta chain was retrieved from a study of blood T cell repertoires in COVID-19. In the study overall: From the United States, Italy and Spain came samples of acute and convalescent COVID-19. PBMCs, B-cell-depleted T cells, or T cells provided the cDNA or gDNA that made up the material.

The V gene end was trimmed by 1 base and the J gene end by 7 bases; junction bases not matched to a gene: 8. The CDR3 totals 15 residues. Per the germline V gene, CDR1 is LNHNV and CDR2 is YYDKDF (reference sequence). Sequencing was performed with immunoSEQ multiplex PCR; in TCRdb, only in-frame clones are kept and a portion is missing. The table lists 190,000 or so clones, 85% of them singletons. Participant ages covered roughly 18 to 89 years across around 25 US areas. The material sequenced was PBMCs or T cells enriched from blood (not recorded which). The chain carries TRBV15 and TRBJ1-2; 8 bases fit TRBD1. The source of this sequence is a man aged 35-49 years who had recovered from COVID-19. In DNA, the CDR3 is TGTGCCACCAGCAGAGGCGGTCAGGGGGCCGGTGGCTACACCTTC. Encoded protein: CATSRGGQGAGGYTF.